This TCR beta chain was sequenced during a study of radiotherapy plus CTLA-4 blockade in lung cancer. Broader study findings: Clones of tumor-derived TCRs expanded in blood after radiotherapy plus ipilimumab.

Turning to this clone: What it binds is unknown.

Method: immunoSEQ multiplex PCR; TCRdb's copy keeps in-frame clones and lacks some. Among tens of thousands of clones listed, approximately 91% were seen once. The material sequenced was peripheral blood, taken from a patient treated with radiotherapy plus ipilimumab. This sequence was found in a human donor with non-small cell lung cancer whose response to radiotherapy plus ipilimumab could not be evaluated.

CDR3 nucleotide sequence: TGTGCTAGTGGTTTGTCCTCGGGGAACACTGAAGCTTTCTTT. It encodes CASGLSSGNTEAFF. This sequence joins TRBV12-5 and TRBJ1-1; D is unclear. The CDR3 has 14 amino acids. In germline, CDR1 is LGHNT, CDR2 FRNRAP. Deletions cut 2 bases from V and 1 base from J, with 8 bases between. The entire variable domain, with the rest obtained from reference TRBV12-5 and TRBJ1-1, is as follows: DARVTQTPRHKVTEMGQEVTMRCQPILGHNTVFWYRQTMMQGLELLAYFRNRAPLDDSGMPKDRFSAEMPDATLATLKIQPSEPRDSAVYFCASGLSSGNTEAFFGQGTRLTVV.